This section outlines one TCR beta chain sequence together with its context. The data are from a study of T cells after yellow fever vaccination. One entry per CDR3 protein results from TCRdb running MiXCR on the 5' RACE reads. The sample has 200,000 to 300,000 distinct CDR3 sequences, 6.7% seen once. Germline loops: CDR1 KGHSH, CDR2 LQKENI. V was trimmed by 0 bases and J by 1 base, leaving 11 bases between them. The CDR3 covers 16 residues. The sample consisted of CD4+ T cells sorted from PBMCs, taken on the day of the yellow fever booster vaccination. The rearrangement uses TRBV18 and TRBJ2-3, with D possibly being TRBD1 or TRBD2 (5 bases each). This clonotype originated in a man aged 25 to 40 who received the YFV17D yellow fever vaccine. The CDR3 bases are TGTGCCAGCTCACCACCGATGGGGGTCGGCACAGATACGCAGTATTTT. Amino acids: CASSPPMGVGTDTQYF.